A single sample gave rise to the 12 T cell receptor beta chains below, sequenced in a study of blood T cell repertoires in COVID-19. Clones were read by immunoSEQ multiplex PCR, and TCRdb kept only the in-frame ones, dropping some. This sample has about 52,000 clones, with 75% to 90% found just once. The sample comprised peripheral blood. These receptors were collected from a human donor in a cohort sampled during active COVID-19.

Of note for this clone: The sample contains more than one DNA sequence encoding this CDR3. V gene TRBV24-1 combines with J gene TRBJ2-2; D unresolved. V was pared by 4 bases and J by 2 bases, with 4 bases between. This CDR3 comprises 13 residues. Germline V gene data show CDR1 as KGHDR and CDR2 as SFDVKD. Here the CDR3 reads CATSDQNTGELFF. CDR3 DNA sequence: TGTGCCACCAGTGACCAAAACACCGGGGAGCTGTTTTTT.

The chain couples TRBV6-5 to TRBJ2-7; D is unclear. The CDR3 sequence is 15 residues long. Looked up from germline, CDR1 is MNHEY and CDR2 is SVGAGI. V was trimmed by 6 bases and J by 2 bases, leaving 17 bases between them. The DNA for the CDR3 is TGTGCCAGCAGATCCGCCTTTTGGTCAGCCTACGAGCAGTACTTC. As protein: CASRSAFWSAYEQYF.

This chain connects TRBV3-1 (or the pseudogene TRBV3-2) to TRBJ1-6; 7 nucleotides match TRBD1. CDR1 and CDR2 from the germline V gene are LGHDT and YNNKEL (reference sequence). This CDR3 is 14 amino acids long. Losses at the gene ends were 6 bases for V and 10 bases for J; bases not matched to a gene: 9. The CDR3 bases are TGTGCCAGCAGTGGGAGCAGGGGGAGATCACCCCTCCACTTT. It codes for CASSGSRGRSPLHF.

V usage is TRBV25-1 and J usage is TRBJ2-2; possibly TRBD1 for D (6 bases). Between the trimmed V and J ends, which lost 3 bases and 4 bases, there was a span of 12 bases. The CDR3 is 15 residues long. The germline V gene encodes CDR1 MGHDK and CDR2 SYGVNS. Here the CDR3 DNA reads TGTGCCAGCAGTGAGACCAGGGGACCCACCGGGGAGCTGTTTTTT. Encoded protein: CASSETRGPTGELFF.

The chain couples TRBV27 to TRBJ1-2; 8 nucleotides match TRBD1. Germline V gene lookup returns CDR1 MNHEY and CDR2 SMNVEV (reference sequence). With V trimmed by 6 bases and J by 1 base, 4 bases remained unmatched. The CDR3 contains 14 residues. CDR3 amino acids: CASSRQGINYGYTF. DNA of the CDR3: TGTGCCAGCAGCCGACAGGGGATTAACTATGGCTACACCTTC.

J is TRBJ2-6 and V is TRBV6-4; D is possibly TRBD2 (5 bases). The germline V gene has CDR1 MRHNA and CDR2 SNTAGT. The CDR3 consists of 15 residues. V lost 8 bases and J lost 4, with 15 bases in between. CDR3 sequence (DNA): TGTGCCAGCGCTCGATCGGGGTCCGGGGCCAACGTCCTGACTTTC. Protein product: CASARSGSGANVLTF.

This clone was seen a single time. Here the CDR3 reads CASTGQGISYEQYF. CDR3 in DNA: TGTGCCAGCACTGGACAGGGAATCTCCTACGAGCAGTACTTC. The V gene is TRBV2, the J gene TRBJ2-7, with 8 bases lining up with TRBD1. The CDR3 is 14 amino acids. Germline CDR1 reads SNHLY; CDR2 reads FYNNEI. V gave up 7 bases and J gave up 0 bases; unmatched junction bases: 5.

This chain connects TRBV11-2 to TRBJ2-2, with D possibly TRBD2 on 6 matching bases. Germline values: CDR1 SGHAT, CDR2 FQNNGV. CDR3 size: 18 residues. V gave up 1 base and J gave up 5 bases, with 20 bases separating them. The DNA for the CDR3 is TGTGCCAGCAGCTTAGGCCTCTTACGGGGGTCGAGGACCGGGGAGCTGTTTTTT. It encodes CASSLGLLRGSRTGELFF.

The chain uses TRBV4-1 and TRBJ2-2, with D maybe TRBD2 (5 bases). The CDR3 has 17 amino acids. Trimming removed 1 base from V and 2 bases from J, with 14 bases in between. Looked up from germline, CDR1 is MGHRA and CDR2 is YSYEKL. The CDR3 is CASSQVEGSVNTGELFF. CDR3 nucleotide sequence: TGCGCCAGCAGCCAAGTTGAGGGTAGTGTAAACACCGGGGAGCTGTTTTTT.

The J gene is TRBJ1-1, the V gene TRBV27, with a possible D match to TRBD1 (6 bases). This CDR3 contains 14 residues. Germline V gene lookup returns CDR1 MNHEY and CDR2 SMNVEV (reference sequence). Trimming pared 4 bases from V and 7 bases from J, leaving 16 bases between. The CDR3 DNA sequence: TGTGCCAGCAGTTATGAGCCAGGGGTGAGTGAAGCTTTCTTT. It specifies CASSYEPGVSEAFF.

The chain uses TRBV15 and TRBJ1-4; D not certain. The CDR3 totals 16 residues. V was shortened by 4 bases and J by 7 bases, with 19 bases between the two germline ends. Looked up from germline, CDR1 is LNHNV and CDR2 is YYDKDF (reference sequence). The CDR3 DNA is TGTGCCACCAGCACGAGATTGGGGAGATTCGGTGAAAAACTGTTTTTT. It specifies CATSTRLGRFGEKLFF.

This rearrangement joins TRBV2 to TRBJ1-5; no definite D call. The length of the CDR3 is 14 residues. V was pared by 0 bases and J by 4 bases, with 7 bases between. Germline V gives CDR1 SNHLY, CDR2 FYNNEI. CDR3 residues: CASSEAAWNQPQHF. In nucleotides, the CDR3 is TGTGCCAGCAGTGAAGCGGCCTGGAATCAGCCCCAGCATTTT.